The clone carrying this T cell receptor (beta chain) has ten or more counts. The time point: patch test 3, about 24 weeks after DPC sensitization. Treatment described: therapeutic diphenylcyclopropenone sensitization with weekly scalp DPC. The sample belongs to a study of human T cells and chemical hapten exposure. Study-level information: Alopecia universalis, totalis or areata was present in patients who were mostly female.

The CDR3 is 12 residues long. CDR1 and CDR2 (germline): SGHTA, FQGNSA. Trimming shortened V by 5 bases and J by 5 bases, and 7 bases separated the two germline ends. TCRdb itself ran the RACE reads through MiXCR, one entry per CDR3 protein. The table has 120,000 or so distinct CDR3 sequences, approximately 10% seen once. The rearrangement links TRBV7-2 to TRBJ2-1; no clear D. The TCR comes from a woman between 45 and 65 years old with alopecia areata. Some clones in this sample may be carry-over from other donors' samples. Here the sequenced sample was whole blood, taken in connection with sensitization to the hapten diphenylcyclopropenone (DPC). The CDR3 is CASSALNNEQFF. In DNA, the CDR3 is TGTGCCAGCAGCGCCTTGAACAATGAGCAGTTCTTC. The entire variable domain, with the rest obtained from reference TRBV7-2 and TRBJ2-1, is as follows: GAGVSQSPSNKVTEKGKDVELRCDPISGHTALYWYRQSLGQGLEFLIYFQGNSAPDKSGLPSDRFSAERTGGSVSTLTIQRTQQEDSAVYLCASSALNNEQFFGPGTRLTVL.